These 23 T cell receptor beta chains were sequenced from one sample in a study of blood T cell repertoires in COVID-19. Some clones are missing from TCRdb's copy, which holds only in-frame ones; the method was immunoSEQ multiplex PCR. The sample shows 150,000 to 200,000 clones, about 85% of them seen only once. The sequenced sample consisted of peripheral blood. Receptor source: a man older than 75 with COVID-19, enrolled during active disease.

CDR3 amino acids: CASSPVGVEAFF. The CDR3 DNA reads as TGCGCCAGCAGCCCCGTCGGGGTGGAAGCTTTCTTT. The chain recombines TRBV5-1 with TRBJ1-1; no reliable D call. V dropped 4 bases and J dropped 8 bases, with 12 bases sitting between them. The V gene's germline CDR1 is SGHRS and CDR2 YFSETQ. This CDR3 is 12 amino acids long. The variable domain in full, completed from reference TRBV5-1 and TRBJ1-1, reads KAGVTQTPRYLIKTRGQQVTLSCSPISGHRSVSWYQQTPGQGLQFLFEYFSETQRNKGNFPGRFSGRQFSNSRSEMNVSTLELGDSALYLCASSPVGVEAFFGQGTRLTVV.

J is TRBJ1-6 and V is TRBV6-4; no reliable D call. Trimming took 5 bases from V and 8 from J, leaving 13 bases between them. Germline V lookup: CDR1 MRHNA, CDR2 SNTAGT. CDR3 length: 14 residues. CDR3 loop: CASSREAWDSPLHF. CDR3 nucleotides: TGTGCCAGCAGTAGAGAGGCCTGGGATTCACCCCTCCACTTT.

The chain links TRBV4-1 to TRBJ2-5, with TRBD1 matching 7 bases. Trimming cost V 0 bases and J 0 bases; bases outside gene matches: 7. Germline values: CDR1 MGHRA, CDR2 YSYEKL. This CDR3 region has 17 residues. Here the CDR3 DNA reads TGCGCCAGCAGCCAAGATTTTAGGGGGCGACACCAAGAGACCCAGTACTTC. It codes for CASSQDFRGRHQETQYF.

J is TRBJ2-7 and V is TRBV19, with D possibly being TRBD1 (6 bases). CDR1 and CDR2 from the germline V gene are LNHDA and SQIVND (reference sequence). Trimming removed 3 bases from V and 7 bases from J, with 19 bases in between. The CDR3 has 15 residues. CDR3 sequence: CASSMNSAGAGEQYF. In DNA, the CDR3 is TGTGCCAGTAGTATGAATTCCGCAGGGGCTGGGGAGCAGTACTTC.

The chain carries TRBV28 and TRBJ1-6; TRBD1 matches 10 bases. The CDR3 runs 17 residues. CDR1 and CDR2 from the germline V gene are MDHEN and SYDVKM. V was clipped by 4 bases and J by 8 bases; unmatched bases: 11. The CDR3 region has the DNA TGTGCCAGCAGTTCTCCGGGACAGGGGCCGTTAGATTCACCCCTCCACTTT. This translates into CASSSPGQGPLDSPLHF. The whole variable domain, filled in from reference TRBV28 and TRBJ1-6, reads DVKVTQSSRYLVKRTGEKVFLECVQDMDHENMFWYRQDPGLGLRLIYFSYDVKMKEKGDIPEGYSVSREKKERFSLILESASTNQTSMYLCASSSPGQGPLDSPLHFGNGTRLTVT.

V gene TRBV5-4 combines with J gene TRBJ2-1, with D tentatively TRBD2 (5 bases). CDR1 is SGHNT, CDR2 YYREEE, per germline (reference sequence). Trimming cost V 4 bases and J 1 base, with 12 bases left between them. CDR3 length equals 15 residues. CDR3 amino acids: CASSPTRGSYNEQFF. As DNA, the CDR3 is TGTGCCAGCAGCCCTACCCGAGGGTCCTACAATGAGCAGTTCTTC.

The V and J genes are TRBV5-1 and TRBJ1-5; TRBD1 matches at 8 bases. The CDR3 covers 15 residues. The germline V gene encodes CDR1 SGHRS and CDR2 YFSETQ. Germline trimming cut 4 bases from V and 3 bases from J; bases unmatched to any gene: 6. CDR3 residues: CASSPGTGPNQPQHF. CDR3 nucleotides: TGCGCCAGCAGCCCAGGGACAGGCCCCAATCAGCCCCAGCATTTT.

This chain uses TRBV4-2 with TRBJ1-2, with a tentative D call TRBD1 (6 bases). Germline V CDR1 and CDR2: LGHNA, YNFKEQ. The V and J ends lost 1 base and 8 bases respectively, with 14 bases between them. This CDR3 has 14 residues. CDR3 nucleotides: TGTGCCAGCAGCCAAGTAGGCCAGGGGTGGGGCTACACCTTC. Its protein is CASSQVGQGWGYTF.

The DNA of the CDR3 is TGCGCCAGCTCGGCGGGGCCCCCCGAAAGCGCTATCAATGAGCAGTTCTTC. Encoded protein: CASSAGPPESAINEQFF. The J gene is TRBJ2-1, the V gene TRBV4-1, with D perhaps matching TRBD2 (6 bases). This CDR3 has 17 amino acids. Germline lookup yields CDR1 MGHRA and CDR2 YSYEKL. The ends were cut back, 8 bases at V and 6 bases at J, with 26 bases in the middle.

This rearrangement joins TRBV6-6 to TRBJ1-4; 8 bases line up with TRBD1. Trimming took 4 bases from V and 8 from J; bases not matched to a gene: 9. The CDR3 totals 15 residues. Per germline, CDR1 MNHNY and CDR2 SVGAGI (reference sequence). CDR3 region: CASSSSFQGAEKLFF. CDR3 nucleotides: TGTGCCAGCAGTTCTTCCTTCCAGGGGGCGGAAAAACTGTTTTTT.

V is TRBV6-5 and J is TRBJ2-3; 7 positions agree with TRBD1. V was clipped by 0 bases and J by 8 bases; unmatched bases: 5. The CDR3 length is 14 residues. Per germline, CDR1 MNHEY and CDR2 SVGAGI. DNA of the CDR3: TGTGCCAGCAGTTACTCGACGGGACAGAGTACGCAGTATTTT. Translation: CASSYSTGQSTQYF.

The chain has TRBV5-1 and TRBJ2-7; D is possibly TRBD2 (5 bases). Trimming cost V 2 bases and J 5 bases, with 11 bases left between them. Germline CDR1 SGHRS, CDR2 YFSETQ. The CDR3 is 13 amino acids. The CDR3 protein is CASSLEGKDEQYF. The CDR3 DNA is TGCGCCAGCAGCTTAGAGGGAAAGGACGAGCAGTACTTC.

The J gene is TRBJ1-5, the V gene TRBV5-1, with no clear D. Germline CDR1 reads SGHRS; CDR2 reads YFSETQ. CDR3 length equals 15 residues. V lost 0 bases, J lost 1 base, and 8 bases lay in between. The CDR3 spells CASSLAAGSNQPQHF. CDR3 DNA sequence: TGCGCCAGCAGCTTGGCGGCAGGCAGCAATCAGCCCCAGCATTTT.

The chain recombines TRBV27 with TRBJ2-3; 7 nucleotides align to TRBD2. The CDR3 is 14 residues long. V was clipped by 5 bases and J by 3 bases; unmatched bases: 5. The germline CDR1 and CDR2 sequences are MNHEY and SMNVEV (reference sequence). The chain's CDR3 is CASSPLAVTDTQYF. The CDR3 coding sequence is TGTGCCAGCAGTCCCCTAGCGGTGACAGATACGCAGTATTTT.

About this clone: One end of the junction varies from germline; a read error may be responsible. This chain uses TRBV3-1 (or the pseudogene TRBV3-2) with TRBJ1-1; D is perhaps TRBD1 (5 bases). CDR1 and CDR2 (germline): LGHDT, YNNKEL (reference sequence). This CDR3 has 13 amino acids. The CDR3 DNA reads as TGTGCCAGCAGCCTCGCGAACGGGCCGGGACTGCGTTTT. Its translation: CASSLANGPGLRF.

The rearrangement links TRBV2 to TRBJ1-1; the match to TRBD1 covers 8 bases. V was pared by 6 bases and J by 4 bases, with 10 bases of the junction left unmatched. CDR1 is SNHLY, CDR2 FYNNEI, per germline. The CDR3 consists of 15 residues. CDR3 nucleotides: TGTGCCAGCAGGGAACAGGGGGAACCCGGCACTGAAGCTTTCTTT. This encodes CASREQGEPGTEAFF.

A note on this clone: The same CDR3 arises from other DNA sequences in this sample as well. The chain couples TRBV18 to TRBJ2-2, with D possibly being TRBD1 (6 bases). Trimming shortened V by 3 bases and J by 1 base, and 6 bases separated the two germline ends. This CDR3 contains 14 residues. The germline gives CDR1 KGHSH, CDR2 LQKENI. The CDR3 loop reads CASSPTGNTGELFF. In DNA, the CDR3 is TGTGCCAGCTCACCGACAGGGAACACCGGGGAGCTGTTTTTT.

Concerning this clone: The sample carries other DNA sequences with the same CDR3. The rearrangement joins TRBV7-6 to TRBJ2-5; TRBD1 might be the D (6 bases). CDR3 length equals 13 residues. CDR1 is SGHVS and CDR2 is FNYEAQ in the germline V gene. Trimming stripped 5 bases from V and 2 bases from J, with 9 bases between. CDR3 sequence reads: CASSLGQQETQYF. DNA of the CDR3: TGTGCCAGCAGCCTAGGACAGCAAGAGACCCAGTACTTC.

V gene TRBV2 combines with J gene TRBJ2-7; 7 bases agree with TRBD1. From germline, CDR1 is SNHLY and CDR2 FYNNEI. V lost 9 bases and J lost 1; bases outside the gene matches: 9. The CDR3 sequence is 14 residues long. The CDR3 DNA reads TGTGCCAGTAGAGACCAGGGGGTGTCCTACGAGCAGTACTTC. As protein: CASRDQGVSYEQYF.

J is TRBJ2-7 and V is TRBV4-1, with a weak D call TRBD1 (6 bases). The CDR3 has 16 amino acids. Germline CDR1 is MGHRA and CDR2 is YSYEKL. Trimming pared 1 base from V and 5 bases from J, leaving 18 bases between. The CDR3 DNA reads as TGCGCCAGCAGCCAAGTTCACCAGGGGCTGAGAAACGAGCAGTACTTC. Translated, it gives CASSQVHQGLRNEQYF.

The sample holds one count of this clone. The rearrangement links TRBV12-5 to TRBJ1-1; the match to TRBD1 covers 9 bases. The V segment lost 7 bases and the J segment 11 bases; nucleotides outside the gene matches: 17. There are 15 residues in the CDR3. From germline, CDR1 is LGHNT and CDR2 FRNRAP. CDR3 coding DNA: TGTGCTAGTGCCCCCGCGGGCGCCGGGACAGGGACTGCTTTCTTT. This sequence encodes CASAPAGAGTGTAFF.

The table lists this clone with a count of one. This chain joins TRBV5-8 and TRBJ2-5; 7 bases agree with TRBD1. The ends lost 4 bases at V and 7 bases at J; junction bases unmatched: 7. The germline CDR1 and CDR2 sequences are SGHTS and YDEGEE. The CDR3 contains 13 residues. CDR3 coding DNA: TGTGCCAGCAGCGTAGGACAGGAGCGGACCCAGTACTTC. Protein sequence: CASSVGQERTQYF.

The chain uses TRBV7-2 and TRBJ2-2; 10 bases align to TRBD2. The CDR3 is made up of 15 amino acids. The J segment lost 5 bases and the V segment lost 9 bases, leaving 9 bases of the junction unmatched. The germline gives CDR1 SGHTA, CDR2 FQGNSA. CDR3 coding DNA: TGTGCCAGTATAAAGCGGGGGGGCCGGACCGGGGAGCTGTTTTTT. Translating it yields CASIKRGGRTGELFF.